The entry below describes one T cell receptor beta chain. The target antigen is unknown. Patients had received no treatment of any kind before thyroid surgery. This specimen comes from a study of metastatic and nonmetastatic thyroid tumors. In the study overall: Patients with malignant and benign thyroid disease provided blood and tumor or nodule tissue, whose repertoires were compared.

Per the study methods: Building a distant-metastasis classifier for papillary thyroid cancer drew on CDR3 differences across clinicopathological groups. Using MiXCR, TCRdb reanalyzed the PCR reads. None of the V and J calls come from the authors' own analysis; TCRdb made them. The table records around 16,000 clones, roughly an eighth of them present only once. Study-level findings and limits: Reportedly, malignant thyroid tumors had significantly higher TCR beta diversity than benign nodules, in blood and tumor.

The receptor comes from a female donor with papillary thyroid cancer or a benign thyroid nodule (not recorded which). Some clones in this sample may be carry-over from other donors' samples. The sequencing sample was made of tumor tissue.

The CDR3 DNA reads as TGCGCCAGCAGCTTGGGGTGGGGGACAGGGGTTTACGCTGAAGCTTTCTTT. Protein product: CASSLGWGTGVYAEAFF. V and J are TRBV5-1 and TRBJ1-1; 10 bases line up with TRBD1. Per the germline V gene, CDR1 is SGHRS and CDR2 is YFSETQ. This CDR3 spans 17 amino acids. The junction had 11 bases not matched to a gene; V was cut back by 0 bases and J by 6 bases.